This record covers a single TCR beta chain. Its antigen is unidentified. Assay: immunoSEQ multiplex PCR; the TCRdb copy retains only in-frame clones and omits some. The repertoire holds tens of thousands of clones, with 88% as singletons. This entry is derived from a study of T cell responses to AZD1222 COVID-19 vaccine. General study results and limits: The CD4 TCRs associated with vaccination extended across spike and predominated at 160-218 and 743-854. Baseline seropositives among AZD1222 recipients totaled only 5 to 7. Samples come after the peak T cell response, not at day 14. Within unmutated variant regions lay the reported targets of nearly half of spike-specific TCRs.

The V and J ends lost 5 bases and 0 bases respectively, with 11 bases between them. The CDR3 is made up of 15 amino acids. Germline CDR1 is SGHVS and CDR2 is FQNEAQ. Here the sequenced sample was peripheral blood, taken on day 0 of MenACWY control vaccination. The clonotype was recovered from an adult in good health. The rearrangement uses TRBV7-8 and TRBJ1-5; D is undetermined. The CDR3 bases are TGTGCCAGCAGCCCCTCGGTCTATAGCAATCAGCCCCAGCATTTT. This encodes CASSPSVYSNQPQHF.